The following is a T cell receptor beta chain sequence with its context. Trimming took 6 bases from V and 7 from J; bases not matched to a gene: 16. The CDR3 covers 16 residues. Germline-derived CDR1 and CDR2 are MGHRA and YSYEKL. Researchers took RNA transcripts and amplified the TCR beta CDR3 regions from them. During a first-round RT-PCR of the TCR CDR3, the HTBI primer set was used. MiXCR, applied by TCRdb to the multiplex PCR reads, yields one record per CDR3 protein. The sample has roughly 500,000 distinct CDR3 sequences, 20% to 25% seen once. Disease lasting under 3 months, a NOSPECS grade of at least 4, and a Clinical Activity Score of at least 3 were features of the ophthalmopathy patients. Every diagnosis used clinical symptoms, serum thyroxine and TRAb, thyroid ultrasound and orbital computed tomography. Roughly 10 ml of fresh peripheral blood supplied the PBMCs. The source of the sample is a study of T cells in Graves' hyperthyroidism and ophthalmopathy.

This sequence joins TRBV4-1 and TRBJ1-2; 8 nucleotides agree with TRBD1. The sample consisted of blood. This sequence was found in a woman aged 70 to 79 with Graves' ophthalmopathy. The CDR3 nucleotides are TGCGCCAGCAGGGCAAGGGGGGACAGGCTATCTTCTGGCTACACCTTC. Its translation is CASRARGDRLSSGYTF.